The 14 T cell receptor beta chains below come from one sample, sequenced in a study of cytomegalovirus exposure and HLA in healthy donors. The PCR ran on 60 Vbeta and 13 Jbeta primers. Measured with immunoSEQ multiplex PCR; TCRdb has only the in-frame clones, and not every one. In the table there are some 120,000 clones, 81% of which are singletons. Sequenced sample: PBMCs. Receptors were obtained from a man between 18 and 35 years old in good health and CMV-seronegative.

V usage is TRBV5-4 and J usage is TRBJ1-6, with 8 bases that match TRBD1. J gave up 0 bases and V 5 bases, and 4 bases lay outside the gene matches. The CDR3 sequence is 16 residues long. Germline CDR1 and CDR2: SGHNT and YYREEE (reference sequence). The CDR3 coding sequence is TGTGCCAGCAGTCAGGGGGCTGACTCCTATAATTCACCCCTCCACTTT. It codes for CASSQGADSYNSPLHF.

The gene calls are TRBV27 and TRBJ1-1; 8 nucleotides agree with TRBD1. V dropped 3 bases and J dropped 2; count of bases not matched to a gene: 5. Germline V gene lookup returns CDR1 MNHEY and CDR2 SMNVEV (reference sequence). The CDR3 has 15 residues. CDR3 DNA sequence: TGTGCCAGCAGTTTCCACAGGGGGATAAACACTGAAGCTTTCTTT. Residues: CASSFHRGINTEAFF.

This clone was observed a handful of times. The chain couples TRBV5-6 to TRBJ1-2; the match to TRBD1 covers 10 bases. From germline, CDR1 is SGHDT and CDR2 YYEEEE. After removal of 4 bases from V and 9 bases from J, the junction contained 9 bases not matched to a gene. This CDR3 has 14 amino acids. This CDR3 reads CASSTRTGGMSYTF. Written as DNA, the CDR3 is TGTGCCAGCAGCACACGGACAGGGGGTATGAGCTACACCTTC. Looking up the rest from reference TRBV5-6 and TRBJ1-2 gives the full variable domain: DAGVTQSPTHLIKTRGQQVTLRCSPKSGHDTVSWYQQALGQGPQFIFQYYEEEERQRGNFPDRFSGHQFPNYSSELNVNALLLGDSALYLCASSTRTGGMSYTFGSGTRLTVV.

This chain joins TRBV19 and TRBJ2-6; D not resolved. V lost 4 bases and J lost 0, with 7 bases in between. The CDR3 runs to 15 residues. Germline-derived CDR1 and CDR2 are LNHDA and SQIVND (reference sequence). The CDR3 region is CASSSRFSGANVLTF. The CDR3 nucleotides read TGTGCCAGTAGTAGCCGGTTCTCTGGGGCCAACGTCCTGACTTTC.

The chain joins TRBV29-1 to TRBJ1-3; D might be TRBD1 (5 bases). Germline values: CDR1 SQVTM, CDR2 ANQGSEA. There are 15 residues in the CDR3. Trimming cost V 6 bases and J 4 bases, with 19 bases left between them. CDR3 sequence reads: CSVQGEWGGGNTIYF. CDR3 coding DNA: TGCAGCGTCCAAGGGGAGTGGGGGGGAGGAAACACCATATATTTT.

CDR3: CASSWRTGNSPLHF. CDR3 sequence (DNA): TGTGCCAGCAGCTGGCGGACAGGGAATTCACCCCTCCACTTT. The chain is built from TRBV27 and TRBJ1-6; 8 bases are a match to TRBD1. CDR1 is MNHEY, CDR2 SMNVEV, per germline (reference sequence). The V segment lost 6 bases and the J segment 7 bases; nucleotides outside the gene matches: 5. The CDR3 contains 14 residues.

The chain has TRBV21-1 and TRBJ1-1. TRBV21-1 has pseudogene status. The CDR3 has 17 residues. As DNA, the CDR3 is TGTGCCAGCAGCAACTCAGCGGGGGCAGGGGAGGACACTGAAGCTTTCTTT. The encoded protein is CASSNSAGAGEDTEAFF.

The CDR3 spells CASSLGQGTNYGYTF. The CDR3 DNA reads as TGTGCCAGCAGCTTAGGACAGGGCACTAACTATGGCTACACCTTC. The chain uses TRBV7-9 and TRBJ1-2; 7 nucleotides align to TRBD1. This CDR3 contains 15 residues. Trimming removed 1 base from V and 0 bases from J; junction bases left unmatched: 2. Germline V gene sequence: CDR1 SEHNR, CDR2 FQNEAQ (reference sequence).

This chain links TRBV27 with TRBJ1-2; D not resolved. V was shortened by 7 bases and J by 4 bases, with 16 bases between the two germline ends. From germline, CDR1 is MNHEY and CDR2 SMNVEV (reference sequence). The CDR3 has 14 amino acids. This chain's CDR3 is CASTPRGGGYGYTF. CDR3 nucleotides: TGTGCCAGCACCCCACGTGGAGGTGGCTATGGCTACACCTTC.

This chain uses TRBV5-5 with TRBJ2-7; the D gene is possibly TRBD2 (5 bases). CDR1 SGHKS and CDR2 YYEKEE come from the germline V gene (reference sequence). V gave up 4 bases and J gave up 5 bases, with 16 bases separating them. The CDR3 loop spans 14 amino acids. CDR3 residues: CASSPAAGLDEQYF. The CDR3 DNA is TGTGCCAGCAGCCCTGCCGCGGGTCTGGACGAGCAGTACTTC. The complete variable domain, with remaining parts taken from reference TRBV5-5 and TRBJ2-7, reads DAGVTQSPTHLIKTRGQQVTLRCSPISGHKSVSWYQQVLGQGPQFIFQYYEKEERGRGNFPDRFSARQFPNYSSELNVNALLLGDSALYLCASSPAAGLDEQYFGPGTRLTVT.

The V call is TRBV11-1, the J call TRBJ1-1; D is possibly TRBD1 (6 bases). The CDR3 covers 16 residues. CDR1 is SGHAT, CDR2 FQDESV, per germline (reference sequence). V lost 3 bases, J lost 1 base, and 15 bases lay in between. The CDR3, as DNA: TGTGCCAGCAGCTTGCAACCGGGACACCAGAACACTGAAGCTTTCTTT. Translation gives CASSLQPGHQNTEAFF.

The chain joins TRBV28 to TRBJ1-6; TRBD1 agrees at 9 bases. Germline lookup yields CDR1 MDHEN and CDR2 SYDVKM. This CDR3 comprises 13 residues. The trim removed 8 bases at V and 8 bases at J, leaving 4 bases unmatched. As DNA, the CDR3 is TGTGCCAGCCGCGGACAGGGGCATTCACCCCTCCACTTT. As protein: CASRGQGHSPLHF.

The rearrangement links TRBV5-1 to TRBJ2-3; 10 nucleotides agree with TRBD2. Germline V CDR1 and CDR2: SGHRS, YFSETQ. With V trimmed by 4 bases and J by 6 bases, 17 bases remained unmatched. The CDR3 totals 18 residues. The CDR3 coding sequence is TGCGCCAGCAGCCCGACCTATAGCGGGGGGTGGCCCGGGGATACGCAGTATTTT. Translation gives CASSPTYSGGWPGDTQYF.

This chain's CDR3 is CASSLRGGPYNEQFF. DNA of the CDR3: TGTGCCAGCAGCTTAAGGGGGGGCCCGTACAATGAGCAGTTCTTC. The rearrangement joins TRBV5-6 to TRBJ2-1; TRBD2 might be the D (7 bases). The CDR3 spans 15 residues. Trimming took 2 bases from V and 4 from J, leaving 13 bases between them. The V gene's germline CDR1 is SGHDT and CDR2 YYEEEE.